Detailed here is one TCR beta chain. Its specificity is not known. This sample was included in a study of cytomegalovirus exposure and HLA in healthy donors. Whole-study findings and limits: In an earlier analysis, in approximately 630 donors, most V segments appeared productive either ~87% or ~30% of the time. Many donors carried some public TCRs, although rarity characterized most TCR sequences.

PCR used 60 Vbeta primers and 13 Jbeta primers. Profiling relied on immunoSEQ multiplex PCR, and the TCRdb table lists in-frame clones only, not all of them. The data show 80,000 to 95,000 clones, 65% to 80% seen once. The source of this sequence is a woman aged 18-35 years in good health and CMV-seropositive. Source material: PBMCs.

The CDR3 here is CASSEQGGDTQYF. As DNA, the CDR3 is TGTGCCAGCAGCGAACAGGGTGGAGATACGCAGTATTTT. V and J are TRBV27 and TRBJ2-3, with a tentative D call TRBD1 (6 bases). The CDR3 extends over 13 amino acids. The germline V and J ends were trimmed by 6 bases and 5 bases, with 12 bases remaining between them. Germline loops: CDR1 MNHEY, CDR2 SMNVEV (reference sequence).